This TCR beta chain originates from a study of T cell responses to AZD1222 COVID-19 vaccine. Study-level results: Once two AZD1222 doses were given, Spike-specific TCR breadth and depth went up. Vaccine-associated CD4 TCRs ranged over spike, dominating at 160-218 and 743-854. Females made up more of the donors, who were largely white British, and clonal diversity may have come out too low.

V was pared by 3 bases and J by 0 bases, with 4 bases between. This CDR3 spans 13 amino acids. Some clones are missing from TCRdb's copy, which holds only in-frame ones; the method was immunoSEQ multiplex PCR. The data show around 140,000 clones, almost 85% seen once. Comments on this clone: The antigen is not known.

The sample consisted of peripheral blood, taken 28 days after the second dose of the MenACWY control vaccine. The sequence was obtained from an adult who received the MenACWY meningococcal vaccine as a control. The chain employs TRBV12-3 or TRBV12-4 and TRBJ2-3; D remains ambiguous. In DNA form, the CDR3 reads TGTGCCAGCAGTTTGTTCAGCACAGATACGCAGTATTTT. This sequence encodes CASSLFSTDTQYF.